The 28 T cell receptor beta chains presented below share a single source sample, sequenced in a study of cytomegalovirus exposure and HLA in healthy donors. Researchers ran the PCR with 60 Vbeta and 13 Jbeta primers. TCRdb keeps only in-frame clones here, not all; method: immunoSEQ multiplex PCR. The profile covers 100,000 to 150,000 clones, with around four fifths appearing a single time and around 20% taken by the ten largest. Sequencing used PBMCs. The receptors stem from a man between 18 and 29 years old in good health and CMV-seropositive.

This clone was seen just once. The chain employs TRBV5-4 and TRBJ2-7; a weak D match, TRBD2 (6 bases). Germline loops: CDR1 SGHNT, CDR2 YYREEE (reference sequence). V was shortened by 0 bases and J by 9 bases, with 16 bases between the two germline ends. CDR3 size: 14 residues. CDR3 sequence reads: CASSLAGAETLQYF. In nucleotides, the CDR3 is TGTGCCAGCAGCTTGGCGGGAGCCGAAACATTGCAGTACTTC.

For the CDR3, the DNA is TGTGCCAGCAGCCGAGGACAGGTGAGGGCTCACGAGCAGTACTTC. This sequence encodes CASSRGQVRAHEQYF. The chain employs TRBV5-6 and TRBJ2-5; 7 bases match TRBD1. The J call could be wrong; TRBJ2-7 is a better fit for the DNA end. CDR1 is SGHDT, CDR2 YYEEEE, per germline. The length of the CDR3 is 15 residues.

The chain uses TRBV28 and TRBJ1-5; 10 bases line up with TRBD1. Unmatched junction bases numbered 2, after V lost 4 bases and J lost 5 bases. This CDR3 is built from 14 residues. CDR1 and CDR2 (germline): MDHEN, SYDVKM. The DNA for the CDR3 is TGTGCCAGCAGTTCCGGACAGGGGGATCAGCCCCAGCATTTT. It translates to CASSSGQGDQPQHF.

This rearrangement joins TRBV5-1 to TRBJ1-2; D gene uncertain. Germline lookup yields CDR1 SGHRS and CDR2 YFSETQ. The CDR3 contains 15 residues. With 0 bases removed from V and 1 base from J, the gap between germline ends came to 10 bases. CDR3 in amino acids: CASSLASVFNYGYTF. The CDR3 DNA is TGCGCCAGCAGCTTGGCATCAGTTTTTAACTATGGCTACACCTTC.

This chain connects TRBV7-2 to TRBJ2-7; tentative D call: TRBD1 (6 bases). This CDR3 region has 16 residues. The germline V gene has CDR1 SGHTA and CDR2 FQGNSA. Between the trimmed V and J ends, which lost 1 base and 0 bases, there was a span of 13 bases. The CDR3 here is CASSLGARGSSYEQYF. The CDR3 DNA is TGTGCCAGCAGCTTAGGCGCCAGGGGTTCCTCCTACGAGCAGTACTTC.

The DNA of the CDR3 is TGTGCTAGTGGTTCCTACGGACAGGCGAGCTCCTACGAGCAGTACTTC. Encoded protein: CASGSYGQASSYEQYF. The rearrangement joins TRBV12-5 to TRBJ2-7; 7 nucleotides align to TRBD1. In germline, CDR1 is LGHNT, CDR2 FRNRAP. V dropped 4 bases and J dropped 0; count of bases not matched to a gene: 9. The CDR3 spans 16 residues. Full variable domain (missing parts from reference TRBV12-5 and TRBJ2-7): DARVTQTPRHKVTEMGQEVTMRCQPILGHNTVFWYRQTMMQGLELLAYFRNRAPLDDSGMPKDRFSAEMPDATLATLKIQPSEPRDSAVYFCASGSYGQASSYEQYFGPGTRLTVT.

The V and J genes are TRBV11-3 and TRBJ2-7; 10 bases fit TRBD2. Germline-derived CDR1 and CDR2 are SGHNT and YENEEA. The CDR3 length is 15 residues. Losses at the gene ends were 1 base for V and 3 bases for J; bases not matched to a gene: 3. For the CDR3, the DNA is TGTGCCAGCAGCTTAGGGCTAGCGGGGGTCTACGAGCAGTACTTC. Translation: CASSLGLAGVYEQYF.

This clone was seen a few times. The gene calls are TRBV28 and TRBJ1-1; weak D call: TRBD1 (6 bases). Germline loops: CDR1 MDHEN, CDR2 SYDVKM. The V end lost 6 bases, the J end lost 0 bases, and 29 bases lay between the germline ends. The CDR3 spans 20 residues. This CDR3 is CASRTPAGVARPNMNTEAFF. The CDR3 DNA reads TGTGCCAGCAGGACGCCGGCAGGGGTCGCTCGGCCCAACATGAACACTGAAGCTTTCTTT.

This chain's CDR3 is CASSLGGGSQPQHF. Written as DNA, the CDR3 is TGTGCCAGCAGCTTAGGGGGGGGGTCTCAGCCCCAGCATTTT. The J gene is TRBJ1-5, the V gene TRBV7-2; D is possibly TRBD1 (5 bases). This CDR3 comprises 14 residues. Germline V lookup: CDR1 SGHTA, CDR2 FQGNSA. V lost 1 base, J lost 6 bases, and 10 bases lay in between. Variable domain in full (rest from reference TRBV7-2 and TRBJ1-5): GAGVSQSPSNKVTEKGKDVELRCDPISGHTALYWYRQSLGQGLEFLIYFQGNSAPDKSGLPSDRFSAERTGGSVSTLTIQRTQQEDSAVYLCASSLGGGSQPQHFGDGTRLSIL.

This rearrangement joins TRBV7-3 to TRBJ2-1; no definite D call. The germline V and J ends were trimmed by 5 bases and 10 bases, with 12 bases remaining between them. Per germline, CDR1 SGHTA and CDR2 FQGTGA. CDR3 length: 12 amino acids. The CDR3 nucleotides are TGTGCCAGCAGCCTCCTTTCTGGCGAGCAGTTCTTC. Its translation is CASSLLSGEQFF.

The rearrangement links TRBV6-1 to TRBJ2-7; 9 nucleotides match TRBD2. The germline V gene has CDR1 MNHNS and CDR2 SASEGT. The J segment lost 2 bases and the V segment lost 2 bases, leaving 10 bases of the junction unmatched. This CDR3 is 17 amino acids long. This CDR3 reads CASSEPSLAGTTYEQYF. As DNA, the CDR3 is TGTGCCAGCAGTGAACCGAGCCTAGCGGGGACCACCTACGAGCAGTACTTC.

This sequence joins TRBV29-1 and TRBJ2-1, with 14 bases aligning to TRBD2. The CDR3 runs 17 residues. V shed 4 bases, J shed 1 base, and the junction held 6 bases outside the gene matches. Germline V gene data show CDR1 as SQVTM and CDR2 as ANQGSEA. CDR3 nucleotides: TGCAGCGTTGCCGGGACTAGCGGGGGAACGTCCTACAATGAGCAGTTCTTC. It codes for CSVAGTSGGTSYNEQFF.

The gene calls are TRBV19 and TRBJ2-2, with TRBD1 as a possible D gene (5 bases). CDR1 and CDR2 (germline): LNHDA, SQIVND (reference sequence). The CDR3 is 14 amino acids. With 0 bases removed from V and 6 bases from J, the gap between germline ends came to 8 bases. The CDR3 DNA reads TGTGCCAGTAGTATAGAACGCAGGGCCGGGGAGCTGTTTTTT. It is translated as CASSIERRAGELFF.

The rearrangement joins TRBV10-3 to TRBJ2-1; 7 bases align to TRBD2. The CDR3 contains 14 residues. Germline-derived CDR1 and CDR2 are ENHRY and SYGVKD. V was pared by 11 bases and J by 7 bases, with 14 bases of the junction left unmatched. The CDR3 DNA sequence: TGTGCCTCCCAAGGGAGGGTTCTTACTAATGAGCAGTTCTTC. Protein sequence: CASQGRVLTNEQFF.

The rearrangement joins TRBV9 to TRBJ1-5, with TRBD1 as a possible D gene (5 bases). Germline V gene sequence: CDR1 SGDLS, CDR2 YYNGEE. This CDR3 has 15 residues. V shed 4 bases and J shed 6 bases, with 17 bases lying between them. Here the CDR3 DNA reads TGTGCCAGCAGCCCCAGCTGGGGGGTGAGTCAGCCCCAGCATTTT. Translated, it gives CASSPSWGVSQPQHF.

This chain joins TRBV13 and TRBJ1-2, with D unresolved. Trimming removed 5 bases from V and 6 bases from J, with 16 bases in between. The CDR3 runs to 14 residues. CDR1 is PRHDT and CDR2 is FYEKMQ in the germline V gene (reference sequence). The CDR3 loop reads CASSLAGSRHGYTF. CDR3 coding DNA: TGTGCCAGCAGCCTGGCGGGGTCCAGGCATGGCTACACCTTC.

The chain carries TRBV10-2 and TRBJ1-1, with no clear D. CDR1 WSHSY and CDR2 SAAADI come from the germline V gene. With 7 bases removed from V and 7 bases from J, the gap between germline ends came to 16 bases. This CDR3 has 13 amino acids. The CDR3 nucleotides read TGCGCCAGCATGGGCCTGCGGGCGGTTGAAGCTTTCTTT. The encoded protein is CASMGLRAVEAFF.

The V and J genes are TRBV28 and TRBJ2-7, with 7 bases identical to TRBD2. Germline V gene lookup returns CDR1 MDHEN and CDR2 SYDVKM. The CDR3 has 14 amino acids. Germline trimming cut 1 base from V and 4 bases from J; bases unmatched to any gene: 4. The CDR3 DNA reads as TGTGCCAGCAGTTTATACGGGGGGAGGTACGAGCAGTACTTC. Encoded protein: CASSLYGGRYEQYF.

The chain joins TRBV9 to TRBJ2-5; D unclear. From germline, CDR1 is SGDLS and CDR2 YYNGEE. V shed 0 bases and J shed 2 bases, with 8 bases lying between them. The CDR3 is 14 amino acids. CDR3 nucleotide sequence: TGTGCCAGCAGCGTAGGCAACGGTCAAGAGACCCAGTACTTC. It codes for CASSVGNGQETQYF.

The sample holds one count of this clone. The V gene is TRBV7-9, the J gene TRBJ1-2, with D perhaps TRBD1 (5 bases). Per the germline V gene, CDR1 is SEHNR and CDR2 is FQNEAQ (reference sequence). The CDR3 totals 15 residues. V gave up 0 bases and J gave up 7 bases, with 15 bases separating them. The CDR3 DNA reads TGTGCCAGCAGCTTAGCTTCAGGGAAGGCGGCTGGCTACACCTTC. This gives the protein CASSLASGKAAGYTF.

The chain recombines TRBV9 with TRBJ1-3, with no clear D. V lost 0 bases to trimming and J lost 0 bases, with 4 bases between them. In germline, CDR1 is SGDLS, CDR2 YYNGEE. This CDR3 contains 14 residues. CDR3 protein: CASSVGHSGNTIYF. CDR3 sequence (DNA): TGTGCCAGCAGCGTAGGTCACTCTGGAAACACCATATATTTT.

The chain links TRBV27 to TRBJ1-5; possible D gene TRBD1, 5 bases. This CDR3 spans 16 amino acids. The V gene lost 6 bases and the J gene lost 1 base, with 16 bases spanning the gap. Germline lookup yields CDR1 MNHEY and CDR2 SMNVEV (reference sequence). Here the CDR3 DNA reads TGTGCCAGCAGCACCGGGACTTTTGGAAGCAATCAGCCCCAGCATTTT. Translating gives CASSTGTFGSNQPQHF.

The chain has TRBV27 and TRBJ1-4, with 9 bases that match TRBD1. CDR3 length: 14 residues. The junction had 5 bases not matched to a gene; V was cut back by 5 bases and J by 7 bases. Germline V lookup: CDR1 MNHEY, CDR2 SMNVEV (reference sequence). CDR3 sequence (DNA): TGTGCCAGCAGTCAACAGGGGGCGCCTGAAAAACTGTTTTTT. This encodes CASSQQGAPEKLFF.

The CDR3 sequence: CASSPQWGEGPDYGYTF. CDR3 coding DNA: TGTGCCAGCAGCCCGCAGTGGGGGGAGGGACCAGACTATGGCTACACCTTC. V and J are TRBV28 and TRBJ1-2; D is perhaps TRBD1 (5 bases). V was pared by 6 bases and J by 3 bases, with 23 bases between. Germline V gene data show CDR1 as MDHEN and CDR2 as SYDVKM. The CDR3 spans 17 residues.

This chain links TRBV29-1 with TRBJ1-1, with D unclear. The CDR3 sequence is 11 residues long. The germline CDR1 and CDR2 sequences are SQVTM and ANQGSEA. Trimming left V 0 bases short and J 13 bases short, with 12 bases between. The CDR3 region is CSVEDLGGFFF. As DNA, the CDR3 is TGCAGCGTTGAAGATCTTGGAGGGTTTTTCTTT. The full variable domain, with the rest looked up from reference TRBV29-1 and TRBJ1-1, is SAVISQKPSRDICQRGTSLTIQCQVDSQVTMMFWYRQQPGQSLTLIATANQGSEATYESGFVIDKFPISRPNLTFSTLTVSNMSPEDSSIYLCSVEDLGGFFFGQGTRLTVV.

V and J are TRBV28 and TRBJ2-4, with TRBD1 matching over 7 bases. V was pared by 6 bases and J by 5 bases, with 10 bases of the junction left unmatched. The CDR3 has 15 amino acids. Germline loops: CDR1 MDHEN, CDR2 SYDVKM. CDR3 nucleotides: TGTGCCAGCAGCAAAAGACAGGGATATCAAAACATTCAGTACTTC. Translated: CASSKRQGYQNIQYF.

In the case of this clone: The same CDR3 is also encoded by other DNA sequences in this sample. The DNA for the CDR3 is TGTGCCAGCGTGACGGGGGGGTATGGCTACACCTTC. Translation: CASVTGGYGYTF. This chain uses TRBV11-2 with TRBJ1-2; weak D call: TRBD1 (5 bases). Looked up from germline, CDR1 is SGHAT and CDR2 is FQNNGV. Deletions cut 8 bases from V and 5 bases from J, with 12 bases between. CDR3 length equals 12 residues.

Here the CDR3 reads CASSIMGTGETQYF. The CDR3 DNA reads TGTGCCAGTAGTATCATGGGTACAGGGGAGACCCAGTACTTC. The rearrangement links TRBV19 to TRBJ2-5; TRBD1 might be the D (6 bases). This CDR3 comprises 14 residues. The V gene's germline CDR1 is LNHDA and CDR2 SQIVND (reference sequence). V dropped 3 bases and J dropped 5 bases, with 13 bases sitting between them. Using reference TRBV19 and TRBJ2-5 for the parts outside the CDR3, the full variable domain is DGGITQSPKYLFRKEGQNVTLSCEQNLNHDAMYWYRQDPGQGLRLIYYSQIVNDFQKGDIAEGYSVSREKKESFPLTVTSAQKNPTAFYLCASSIMGTGETQYFGPGTRLLVL.